This entry lists 20 T cell receptor beta chains sequenced from one sample in a study of OX40 agonist ivuxolimab in advanced cancers. Method: immunoSEQ multiplex PCR; TCRdb's copy keeps in-frame clones and lacks some. The data contain 50,000 or so clones, around 93% of them singletons. The sequencing used CD4+ or CD8+ T cells sorted from blood, collected in a trial of the OX40 agonist ivuxolimab. Every receptor here comes from an adult with an advanced solid tumor such as melanoma, head and neck, liver or kidney cancer.

The chain couples TRBV4-3 to TRBJ2-3, with 10 bases identical to TRBD2. Germline V gives CDR1 LGHNA, CDR2 YSLEER. The junction had 13 bases not matched to a gene; V was cut back by 4 bases and J by 0 bases. CDR3 length: 19 amino acids. CDR3 DNA: TGCGCCAGCAGCCTACAGCTAGCGGGGGAGAAGACTAGCACAGATACGCAGTATTTT. It is translated as CASSLQLAGEKTSTDTQYF.

This clone was counted only a few times. The chain uses TRBV27 and TRBJ2-5; D could derive from TRBD1 or TRBD2 (5 bases each). Trimming shortened V by 5 bases and J by 9 bases, and 28 bases separated the two germline ends. This CDR3 region has 17 residues. Germline V gene lookup returns CDR1 MNHEY and CDR2 SMNVEV (reference sequence). In DNA, the CDR3 is TGTGCCAGCAGTCTACGGCCTAATAACGGGGCTGAAGGGGCCCAGTACTTC. This codes for CASSLRPNNGAEGAQYF.

The chain combines TRBV27 with TRBJ2-1, with D perhaps matching TRBD1 or TRBD2 (6 bases each). Germline V gives CDR1 MNHEY, CDR2 SMNVEV (reference sequence). V dropped 0 bases and J dropped 6 bases, with 15 bases sitting between them. The CDR3 has 16 amino acids. CDR3 bases: TGTGCCAGCAGTTTATCCCTCGGGGGCTCGGGCAATGAGCAGTTCTTC. Its protein is CASSLSLGGSGNEQFF.

This chain connects TRBV30 to TRBJ2-2, with D possibly TRBD1 on 6 matching bases. This CDR3 is built from 15 residues. Deletions cut 7 bases from V and 1 base from J, with 16 bases between. CDR1 and CDR2 (germline): GTSNPN, SVGIG (reference sequence). Written as DNA, the CDR3 is TGTGCCTCGAAGAAACAGGGACGGAACACCGGGGAGCTGTTTTTT. Encoded protein: CASKKQGRNTGELFF. The variable domain in full, completed from reference TRBV30 and TRBJ2-2, reads SQTIHQWPATLVQPVGSPLSLECTVEGTSNPNLYWYRQAAGRGLQLLFYSVGIGQISSEVPQNLSASRPQDRQFILSSKKLLLSDSGFYLCASKKQGRNTGELFFGEGSRLTVL.

This rearrangement joins TRBV11-2 to TRBJ2-3; no firm D call. Germline V lookup: CDR1 SGHAT, CDR2 FQNNGV. The CDR3 loop spans 16 amino acids. The V gene lost 4 bases and the J gene lost 7 bases, with 21 bases spanning the gap. The CDR3 spells CASSSSATSGLNTQYF. DNA of the CDR3: TGTGCCAGCAGCTCGTCGGCAACTTCGGGCCTTAATACGCAGTATTTT.

The chain employs TRBV7-9 and TRBJ2-1; TRBD2 matches at 7 bases. Trimming removed 5 bases from V and 5 bases from J; junction bases left unmatched: 9. The CDR3 runs to 15 residues. Germline CDR1 and CDR2: SEHNR and FQNEAQ (reference sequence). The CDR3 DNA reads TGTGCCAGCAGCCCGAAGCGGGACCTAGACAATGAGCAGTTCTTC. Translation gives CASSPKRDLDNEQFF.

This clone was counted a single time. V is TRBV19 and J is TRBJ1-5; possibly TRBD1 for D (5 bases). Trimming left V 6 bases short and J 6 bases short, with 12 bases between. Germline CDR1 reads LNHDA; CDR2 reads SQIVND (reference sequence). The CDR3 extends over 13 amino acids. The CDR3 sequence: CASRLQGAQPQHF. CDR3 DNA sequence: TGTGCCAGTAGGCTCCAGGGAGCTCAGCCCCAGCATTTT. Full variable domain (rest looked up from reference TRBV19 and TRBJ1-5): DGGITQSPKYLFRKEGQNVTLSCEQNLNHDAMYWYRQDPGQGLRLIYYSQIVNDFQKGDIAEGYSVSREKKESFPLTVTSAQKNPTAFYLCASRLQGAQPQHFGDGTRLSIL.

V is TRBV7-6 and J is TRBJ2-2; D unclear. Germline V gene data show CDR1 as SGHVS and CDR2 as FNYEAQ. V lost 3 bases and J lost 0, with 5 bases in between. This CDR3 is built from 14 residues. Here the CDR3 reads CASSFNANTGELFF. The CDR3 DNA reads as TGTGCCAGCAGCTTTAATGCGAACACCGGGGAGCTGTTTTTT.

The chain couples TRBV5-6 to TRBJ2-6; D is unresolved. CDR1 is SGHDT and CDR2 is YYEEEE in the germline V gene. The CDR3 runs 15 residues. The V end was cut by 3 bases, the J end by 2 bases, with 9 bases between. CDR3 residues: CASSSWTTGANVLTF. Written as DNA, the CDR3 is TGTGCCAGCAGCTCTTGGACGACTGGGGCCAACGTCCTGACTTTC.

This chain connects TRBV10-2 to TRBJ2-7, with unresolved D. The V end was cut by 8 bases, the J end by 1 base, with 15 bases between. CDR1 and CDR2 from the germline V gene are WSHSY and SAAADI. The CDR3 is 14 residues long. CDR3 nucleotide sequence: TGCGCCAGCCTTTCGGCAGCAATTTCCTACGAGCAGTACTTC. This encodes CASLSAAISYEQYF.

This chain links TRBV27 with TRBJ2-7; D remains unclear. Trimming pared 0 bases from V and 2 bases from J, leaving 8 bases between. Germline values: CDR1 MNHEY, CDR2 SMNVEV (reference sequence). The CDR3 spans 14 residues. DNA of the CDR3: TGTGCCAGCAGTTTATCCACAGTAGCCTACGAGCAGTACTTC. It is translated as CASSLSTVAYEQYF.

The rearrangement uses TRBV5-5 and TRBJ2-1, with a weak D call TRBD2 (5 bases). The CDR3 is 15 amino acids. V was pared by 3 bases and J by 2 bases, with 12 bases between. Germline-derived CDR1 and CDR2 are SGHKS and YYEKEE (reference sequence). Here the CDR3 DNA reads TGTGCCAGCAGCTCGCGGGTTTGGGCCTACAATGAGCAGTTCTTC. Protein: CASSSRVWAYNEQFF. The full variable domain, with the rest looked up from reference TRBV5-5 and TRBJ2-1, is DAGVTQSPTHLIKTRGQQVTLRCSPISGHKSVSWYQQVLGQGPQFIFQYYEKEERGRGNFPDRFSARQFPNYSSELNVNALLLGDSALYLCASSSRVWAYNEQFFGPGTRLTVL.

This chain connects TRBV18 to TRBJ1-2; weak D call: TRBD1 (5 bases). Per germline, CDR1 KGHSH and CDR2 LQKENI. V shed 3 bases and J shed 7 bases, with 12 bases lying between them. The CDR3 is 13 residues long. CDR3 loop: CASSPALRVGYTF. The CDR3 DNA reads TGTGCCAGCTCACCCGCGCTCAGGGTTGGCTACACCTTC.

The J gene is TRBJ2-2, the V gene TRBV27; 10 bases agree with TRBD2. This CDR3 is built from 15 residues. From germline, CDR1 is MNHEY and CDR2 SMNVEV (reference sequence). The J segment lost 5 bases and the V segment lost 6 bases, leaving 6 bases of the junction unmatched. Here the CDR3 reads CASSWLAGVTGELFF. CDR3 nucleotides: TGTGCCAGCAGCTGGCTAGCGGGAGTAACCGGGGAGCTGTTTTTT.

This clone was recorded only once. This chain joins TRBV6-1 and TRBJ2-7; 9 bases agree with TRBD2. Germline V gene lookup returns CDR1 MNHNS and CDR2 SASEGT. This CDR3 spans 15 amino acids. Trimming cost V 1 base and J 5 bases; bases outside gene matches: 6. The chain's CDR3 is CASSEVGGGAHEQYF. CDR3 bases: TGTGCCAGCAGTGAAGTTGGCGGGGGGGCCCACGAGCAGTACTTC.

V is TRBV9 and J is TRBJ1-4; D may be TRBD1 (5 bases). Germline CDR1 reads SGDLS; CDR2 reads YYNGEE. V was pared by 4 bases and J by 6 bases, with 13 bases between. The CDR3 sequence is 14 residues long. The CDR3 spells CASSPGGSDEKLFF. The CDR3 nucleotides read TGTGCCAGCAGCCCTGGGGGGTCGGATGAAAAACTGTTTTTT.

The chain uses TRBV29-1 and TRBJ1-2; D is ambiguous. The germline gives CDR1 SQVTM, CDR2 ANQGSEA. V was clipped by 5 bases and J by 2 bases, with 24 bases between them. This CDR3 comprises 17 residues. This CDR3 is CSVILVGRVSTNYGYTF. The CDR3 DNA sequence: TGCAGCGTTATATTGGTGGGGAGGGTTTCGACGAACTATGGCTACACCTTC.

The rearrangement links TRBV6-1 to TRBJ1-6, with 7 positions matching TRBD1. Germline V CDR1 and CDR2: MNHNS, SASEGT. V dropped 7 bases and J dropped 0; count of bases not matched to a gene: 3. The CDR3 runs 15 residues. CDR3 region: CASNRDSSYNSPLHF. The CDR3 DNA reads as TGTGCCAGCAACCGGGACAGCTCCTATAATTCACCCCTCCACTTT.

V is TRBV2 and J is TRBJ2-2, with 13 bases that match TRBD2. Losses at the gene ends were 6 bases for V and 6 bases for J; bases not matched to a gene: 4. CDR1 is SNHLY, CDR2 FYNNEI, per germline. There are 15 residues in the CDR3. CDR3 loop: CASRRTSGSPGELFF. The CDR3 DNA is TGTGCCAGCAGACGGACTAGCGGGAGTCCCGGGGAGCTGTTTTTT.

The V call is TRBV5-6, the J call TRBJ2-1; a possible D gene is TRBD1 (5 bases). The germline V gene encodes CDR1 SGHDT and CDR2 YYEEEE. V lost 0 bases and J 3 bases, leaving 10 bases between the germline ends. This CDR3 is 15 amino acids long. The CDR3 loop is CASSLEGAGYNEQFF. DNA for the CDR3: TGTGCCAGCAGCTTGGAAGGGGCCGGCTACAATGAGCAGTTCTTC.